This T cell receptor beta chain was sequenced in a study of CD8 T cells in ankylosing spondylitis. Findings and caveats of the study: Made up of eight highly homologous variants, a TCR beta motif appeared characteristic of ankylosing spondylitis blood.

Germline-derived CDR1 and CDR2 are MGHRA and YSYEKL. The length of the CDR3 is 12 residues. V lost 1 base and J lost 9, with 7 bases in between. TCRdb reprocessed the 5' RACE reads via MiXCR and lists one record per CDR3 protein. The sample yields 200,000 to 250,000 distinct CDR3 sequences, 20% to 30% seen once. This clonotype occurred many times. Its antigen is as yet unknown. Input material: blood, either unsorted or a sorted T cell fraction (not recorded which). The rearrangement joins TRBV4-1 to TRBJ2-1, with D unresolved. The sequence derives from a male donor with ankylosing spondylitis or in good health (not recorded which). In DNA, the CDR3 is TGCGCCAGCAGCCAAGCGACTGGTGAGCAGTTCTTC. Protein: CASSQATGEQFF.